This T cell receptor (beta chain) emerged from a study of T cell responses to AZD1222 COVID-19 vaccine. General study findings and limits: Seropositive at baseline were only a handful of AZD1222 recipients. Across the whole spike, CD4 TCRs peaked at regions 160-218 and 743-854. Repertoires were obtained only post-peak T cell response.

This CDR3 contains 15 residues. CDR1 and CDR2 (germline): MNHEY, SVGEGT. The germline V and J ends were trimmed by 0 bases and 6 bases, with 13 bases remaining between them. As regards this clone: The antigen is unknown.

Only in-frame clones appear in the TCRdb table, and some are missing; sequencing was by immunoSEQ multiplex PCR. Of around 130,000 clones in the sample, approximately 88% are singletons; the top ten hold 7.5% to 8%. The chain combines TRBV6-2 or TRBV6-3 with TRBJ2-3, with D possibly being TRBD2 (5 bases). The clonotype was recovered from an adult in good health. The input for sequencing was peripheral blood, taken on day 0 of AZD1222 vaccination. This chain's CDR3 is CASSYSPWGADTQYF. DNA for the CDR3: TGTGCCAGCAGTTACTCGCCCTGGGGAGCCGATACGCAGTATTTT.